A selection of T cell receptor beta chains follows, all from one sample in a study of CD8 T cells in Susac syndrome. TCRdb called the immunoSEQ multiplex PCR reads again in MiXCR, with one record for every CDR3 protein. The table lists under 200,000 distinct CDR3 sequences, roughly 94% of them singletons, with around 0.08% in the top ten. Material for sequencing was CD4+ T cells from PBMCs. Every receptor here comes from a human donor in good health. Both conserved end residues are part of each CDR3. D genes are given only for firm matches. A row's size may be missing; if present it is once, few, many or a size class.

D gene	clone size	V gene	J gene	CDR3 DNA	CDR3 protein
.	once	TRBV28	TRBJ1-2	TGTGCCAGCAGTCCCGCAGGCAGCCCCTATGGCTACACCTTC	CASSPAGSPYGYTF
TRBD2	.	TRBV2	TRBJ2-5	TGTGCCAGCAGTGTTAACGGGAGGGAAGAGACCCAGTACTTC	CASSVNGREETQYF
.	.	TRBV21-1	TRBJ1-1	TGTGCCACCTCAGTCAACACTGAAGCTTTCTTT	CATSVNTEAFF
.	.	TRBV3-1	TRBJ2-5	TGTGCCAGCAGCCTACTAGCCCAAGAGACCCAGTACTTC	CASSLLAQETQYF
.	.	TRBV7-2	TRBJ2-5	TGTGCCAGCAGCTTAGTCCCGGCCCCGCAAGAGACCCAGTACTTC	CASSLVPAPQETQYF
.	.	TRBV20-1	TRBJ1-4	TGCAGTGCTAGAGGACCGGGGAGGAATGAAAAACTGTTTTTT	CSARGPGRNEKLFF
.	.	TRBV7-6	TRBJ1-3	TGTGCCAGCAGCTCCGGACGGTCCTCTGGAAACACCATATATTTT	CASSSGRSSGNTIYF
.	once	TRBV5-1	TRBJ1-3	TGCGCCAGCAGCTTGTTCGCAGGGGAAGGAGGAAACACCATATATTTT	CASSLFAGEGGNTIYF
.	.	TRBV29-1	TRBJ2-2	TGCAGCGTTGGGCCCCAGGGCGGGGAGCTGTTTTTT	CSVGPQGGELFF
TRBD1	.	TRBV10-3	TRBJ2-2	TGTGCCACTGGGACAGGAGAGGCCGGGGAGCTGTTTTTT	CATGTGEAGELFF
TRBD1	.	TRBV20-1	TRBJ1-5	TGCAGTGCTGCGACAGGGCTGAAACAGCCCCAGCATTTT	CSAATGLKQPQHF
.	.	TRBV20-1	TRBJ2-5	TGCAGTGCTAGAGTGCTGGAGACCCAGTACTTC	CSARVLETQYF
TRBD1	.	TRBV12-3/TRBV12-4	TRBJ2-7	TGTGCCAGCAGTCCGCGACAGGGGTTAAGCTCCTACGAGCAGTACTTC	CASSPRQGLSSYEQYF
TRBD1	.	TRBV5-6	TRBJ2-1	TGTGCCAGCAGCTTTGCCAGGGGGACTGAGCAGTTCTTC	CASSFARGTEQFF
.	.	TRBV24-1	TRBJ1-5	TGTGCCACCAGTGACCGTAATCAGCCCCAGCATTTT	CATSDRNQPQHF
.	.	TRBV27	TRBJ1-1	TGTGCCAGCAGTTCGCGGGCAGGGGAAGCTTTCTTT	CASSSRAGEAFF
.	.	TRBV28	TRBJ2-5	TGTGCCAGCAGTTTATTAGCGGAGACCCAGTACTTC	CASSLLAETQYF
TRBD1	.	TRBV6-1	TRBJ1-1	TGTGCCAGCAGTGCGGACAGGGACACTGAAGCTTTCTTT	CASSADRDTEAFF
.	once	TRBV6-5	TRBJ1-5	TGTGCCAGCAGTTACTCGATAGGGGTTGGTCAGCCCCAGCATTTT	CASSYSIGVGQPQHF
TRBD1	.	TRBV20-1	TRBJ1-5	TGCAGTGCTCGCGGGACAGGTATAATGCCCCAGCATTTT	CSARGTGIMPQHF